The rows below give T cell receptor beta chains drawn from one sample of a study of T cell responses to AZD1222 COVID-19 vaccine. Data came from immunoSEQ multiplex PCR; TCRdb stores just in-frame clones and leaves some out. Of about 92,000 clones detected, more than 75% appear once; the ten largest clones hold about 20%. The source was peripheral blood, collected on day 0 of AZD1222 vaccination. All receptors come from an adult in good health. Each CDR3 is given with its conserved first and last residue. Each record gives: CDR3 protein, CDR3 DNA, V gene, J gene, D gene, clone size. The D gene is left open where the match is weak. Expanded clones get a size class; other rows say once, few or many, or leave the size out.

CDR3 protein: CASSSSGGVAYEQYF
CDR3 DNA: TGTGCCAGCAGTTCTAGCGGGGGGGTCGCCTACGAGCAGTACTTC
V gene: TRBV28
J gene: TRBJ2-7
D gene: TRBD2
clone size: NA

CDR3 protein: CASGQGRLGYTF
CDR3 DNA: TGTGCCTCCGGACAGGGACGACTAGGCTACACCTTC
V gene: TRBV30
J gene: TRBJ1-2
D gene: TRBD1
clone size: NA

CDR3 protein: CASSSKQGSPYEQYF
CDR3 DNA: TGTGCCAGCAGCTCCAAACAGGGATCCCCCTACGAGCAGTACTTC
V gene: TRBV5-4
J gene: TRBJ2-7
D gene: NA
clone size: NA

CDR3 protein: CASSPQLGYNSPLHF
CDR3 DNA: TGCGCCAGCAGCCCCCAGCTGGGGTATAATTCACCCCTCCACTTT
V gene: TRBV4-1
J gene: TRBJ1-6
D gene: NA
clone size: NA

CDR3 protein: CATSRERGAGEKLFF
CDR3 DNA: TGTGCCACCAGCAGAGAGCGGGGGGCTGGAGAAAAACTGTTTTTT
V gene: TRBV15
J gene: TRBJ1-4
D gene: NA
clone size: NA

CDR3 protein: CASSPGLASTDTQYF
CDR3 DNA: TGTGCCAGCAGCCCTGGACTAGCGAGCACAGATACGCAGTATTTT
V gene: TRBV27
J gene: TRBJ2-3
D gene: TRBD2
clone size: NA

CDR3 protein: CASSPWAAGTEAFF
CDR3 DNA: TGTGCCAGCAGCCCCTGGGCAGCGGGCACTGAAGCTTTCTTT
V gene: TRBV11-1
J gene: TRBJ1-1
D gene: NA
clone size: NA

CDR3 protein: CASSESRGSSSGANVLTF
CDR3 DNA: TGTGCCAGCAGCGAGAGCAGGGGCTCAAGCTCTGGGGCCAACGTCCTGACTTTC
V gene: TRBV7-8
J gene: TRBJ2-6
D gene: NA
clone size: NA

CDR3 protein: CASSPPRAQETQYF
CDR3 DNA: TGTGCCAGCAGCCCGCCCCGGGCCCAAGAGACCCAGTACTTC
V gene: TRBV5-8
J gene: TRBJ2-5
D gene: NA
clone size: few

CDR3 protein: CAWSKAGGNTGELFF
CDR3 DNA: TGTGCCTGGAGTAAGGCGGGGGGAAACACCGGGGAGCTGTTTTTT
V gene: TRBV30
J gene: TRBJ2-2
D gene: TRBD2
clone size: NA

CDR3 protein: CASSIDTGSYEQYF
CDR3 DNA: TGTGCCAGTAGTATAGACACAGGGTCCTACGAGCAGTACTTC
V gene: TRBV19
J gene: TRBJ2-7
D gene: NA
clone size: NA

CDR3 protein: CASSQVVGLHYGYTF
CDR3 DNA: TGTGCCAGCAGCCAGGTAGTTGGGTTGCACTATGGCTACACCTTC
V gene: TRBV14
J gene: TRBJ1-2
D gene: NA
clone size: once

CDR3 protein: CAISESADSNQPQHF
CDR3 DNA: TGTGCCATCAGTGAGTCGGCAGATAGCAATCAGCCCCAGCATTTT
V gene: TRBV10-3
J gene: TRBJ1-5
D gene: NA
clone size: NA

CDR3 protein: CASSTGTGSKADTQYF
CDR3 DNA: TGCGCCAGCAGCACCGGGACAGGGAGTAAGGCAGATACGCAGTATTTT
V gene: TRBV5-1
J gene: TRBJ2-3
D gene: TRBD1
clone size: NA

CDR3 protein: CASSTWTGFIGKLFF
CDR3 DNA: TGTGCCAGCAGTACCTGGACAGGGTTTATCGGAAAACTGTTTTTT
V gene: TRBV28
J gene: TRBJ1-4
D gene: TRBD1
clone size: NA

CDR3 protein: CASSGDGLGYTF
CDR3 DNA: TGTGCCAGCAGCGGGGACGGCTTGGGCTACACCTTC
V gene: TRBV9
J gene: TRBJ1-2
D gene: NA
clone size: NA

CDR3 protein: CASSTPRVDYGYTF
CDR3 DNA: TGTGCCAGTAGTACCCCCAGGGTAGACTATGGCTACACCTTC
V gene: TRBV19
J gene: TRBJ1-2
D gene: NA
clone size: NA

CDR3 protein: CASSLIGRPLMNTEAFF
CDR3 DNA: TGTGCCAGCAGTTTAATAGGACGGCCCCTTATGAACACTGAAGCTTTCTTT
V gene: TRBV27
J gene: TRBJ1-1
D gene: NA
clone size: NA

CDR3 protein: CATSRGYGGNTEAFF
CDR3 DNA: TGTGCCACCAGCAGAGGATACGGGGGGAACACTGAAGCTTTCTTT
V gene: TRBV15
J gene: TRBJ1-1
D gene: NA
clone size: NA

CDR3 protein: CASSQQGGISNQPQHF
CDR3 DNA: TGTGCCAGTAGCCAACAGGGAGGCATAAGCAATCAGCCCCAGCATTTT
V gene: TRBV19
J gene: TRBJ1-5
D gene: NA
clone size: NA

CDR3 protein: CASSRPPGQGKDEQYF
CDR3 DNA: TGTGCCAGCAGCCGGCCTCCGGGACAGGGTAAGGACGAGCAGTACTTC
V gene: TRBV7-9
J gene: TRBJ2-7
D gene: TRBD1
clone size: NA

CDR3 protein: CASALQETQYF
CDR3 DNA: TGTGCCAGCGCCCTACAAGAGACCCAGTACTTC
V gene: TRBV7-9
J gene: TRBJ2-5
D gene: NA
clone size: once

CDR3 protein: CASSLMTGDGYTF
CDR3 DNA: TGTGCCAGCAGTCTTATGACAGGGGATGGCTACACCTTC
V gene: TRBV27
J gene: TRBJ1-2
D gene: TRBD1
clone size: NA

CDR3 protein: CASSIRTGFNTGELFF
CDR3 DNA: TGTGCCAGTAGTATTAGGACAGGATTTAATACCGGGGAGCTGTTTTTT
V gene: TRBV19
J gene: TRBJ2-2
D gene: TRBD1
clone size: NA

CDR3 protein: CASSQSSNQPQHF
CDR3 DNA: TGTGCCAGCAGTCAAAGTAGCAATCAGCCCCAGCATTTT
V gene: TRBV12-3/TRBV12-4
J gene: TRBJ1-5
D gene: NA
clone size: NA

CDR3 protein: CASSYDPLYGPTDTQYF
CDR3 DNA: TGTGCCAGCAGTTACGATCCCCTCTACGGGCCCACAGATACGCAGTATTTT
V gene: TRBV6-2/TRBV6-3
J gene: TRBJ2-3
D gene: NA
clone size: NA

CDR3 protein: CASSKSAGPHSYNEQFF
CDR3 DNA: TGTGCCAGTAGTAAATCCGCCGGGCCCCACTCCTACAATGAGCAGTTCTTC
V gene: TRBV19
J gene: TRBJ2-1
D gene: NA
clone size: NA

CDR3 protein: CASSVGFGESPLHF
CDR3 DNA: TGTGCCAGCAGCGTAGGTTTCGGGGAGTCACCCCTCCACTTT
V gene: TRBV9
J gene: TRBJ1-6
D gene: NA
clone size: NA

CDR3 protein: CSVEALGQNEKLFF
CDR3 DNA: TGCAGCGTTGAAGCTCTTGGACAGAATGAAAAACTGTTTTTT
V gene: TRBV29-1
J gene: TRBJ1-4
D gene: NA
clone size: NA

CDR3 protein: CASSEFGTRVYGYTF
CDR3 DNA: TGTGCCAGCAGTGAATTTGGGACGAGGGTCTATGGCTACACCTTC
V gene: TRBV6-1
J gene: TRBJ1-2
D gene: NA
clone size: NA

CDR3 protein: CASSLPRPTGTTDTQYF
CDR3 DNA: TGTGCCAGCAGCTTGCCCAGACCGACCGGAACGACAGATACGCAGTATTTT
V gene: TRBV5-4
J gene: TRBJ2-3
D gene: NA
clone size: NA

CDR3 protein: CASSRTRDRGHNEQFF
CDR3 DNA: TGTGCCAGCAGTCGTACCCGGGACAGGGGGCACAATGAGCAGTTCTTC
V gene: TRBV2
J gene: TRBJ2-1
D gene: TRBD1
clone size: NA

CDR3 protein: CASTPYGANYGYTF
CDR3 DNA: TGTGCCAGCACACCCTACGGGGCCAACTATGGCTACACCTTC
V gene: TRBV6-5
J gene: TRBJ1-2
D gene: NA
clone size: NA

CDR3 protein: CASNGGQGAGKLFF
CDR3 DNA: TGTGCCAGTAATGGAGGGCAGGGGGCAGGAAAACTGTTTTTT
V gene: TRBV19
J gene: TRBJ1-4
D gene: TRBD1
clone size: NA

CDR3 protein: CASSSTIGGNQETQYF
CDR3 DNA: TGTGCCAGCAGTTCCACTATCGGGGGCAACCAAGAGACCCAGTACTTC
V gene: TRBV27
J gene: TRBJ2-5
D gene: NA
clone size: once

CDR3 protein: CASSLVSGGDGKLFF
CDR3 DNA: TGTGCCAGCAGCTTAGTATCCGGGGGCGACGGAAAACTGTTTTTT
V gene: TRBV7-2
J gene: TRBJ1-4
D gene: NA
clone size: NA

CDR3 protein: CASSWTGGGLNTEAFF
CDR3 DNA: TGTGCCAGCAGCTGGACAGGGGGCGGCTTGAACACTGAAGCTTTCTTT
V gene: TRBV5-4
J gene: TRBJ1-1
D gene: TRBD1
clone size: NA

CDR3 protein: CASRLAGGNEQFF
CDR3 DNA: TGTGCCAGCAGACTAGCGGGGGGTAATGAGCAGTTCTTC
V gene: TRBV6-6
J gene: TRBJ2-1
D gene: TRBD2
clone size: NA

CDR3 protein: CASSPSGRGAGNTIYF
CDR3 DNA: TGTGCCAGCAGCCCCTCCGGGAGAGGTGCTGGAAACACCATATATTTT
V gene: TRBV7-9
J gene: TRBJ1-3
D gene: NA
clone size: NA

CDR3 protein: CATSRDRLQGQFF
CDR3 DNA: TGTGCCACCAGCAGAGATCGTTTACAGGGGCAGTTCTTC
V gene: TRBV15
J gene: TRBJ2-1
D gene: NA
clone size: once

CDR3 protein: CASSTTTEQYF
CDR3 DNA: TGTGCCAGCAGTACGACGACAGAGCAGTACTTC
V gene: TRBV12-3/TRBV12-4
J gene: TRBJ2-7
D gene: NA
clone size: NA